The source of this TCR beta chain is a study of T-cell reconstitution after alpha-beta-depleted transplantation in children. Notes on the study in general: The origin of alpha-beta T cells about two months after transplant was reportedly several hundred expanded graft clones. Newly made T cells mostly supplied T-cell counts and diversity one year after transplant.

This clonotype was observed at least ten times. The antigen is not known. The CDR3 runs 13 residues. The V and J ends lost 4 bases and 8 bases, in that order; junction bases with no gene match: 6. Germline CDR1 SGHRS, CDR2 YFSETQ. A TCRbeta library incorporating unique molecular identifiers was prepared. Each CDR3 protein gets one entry after TCRdb re-called the PCR reads with MiXCR. Among 280,000 or so distinct CDR3 sequences, 9.5% to 13% were seen once, and the ten largest hold about a quarter. This clonotype originated in a male patient aged 2 to 10 who had a stem cell transplant for chronic granulomatous disease, so the T cells may come from the graft donor. The chain recombines TRBV5-1 with TRBJ1-1, with 9 bases identical to TRBD1. The sample was peripheral blood, taken 180 days after TCRalphabeta/CD19-depleted stem cell transplant. CDR3 sequence reads: CASSLGQGLEAFF. The CDR3 bases are TGCGCCAGCAGCCTGGGACAGGGATTGGAAGCTTTCTTT.